A single TCR beta chain is shown here with its context. Its antigen is undetermined. The data are from a study of OX40 agonist ivuxolimab in advanced cancers. The overall study: Treatment received earlier with anti-PD-1, anti-PD-L1 or anti-CTLA-4 agents was allowed, and under 50% had some. Points from the study as a whole: Mean expanded clone counts were higher in CD8+ than CD4+ T cells. CD4+ and CD8+ blood T cells expanded clonally by week 6 at 0.1 to 3.0 mg/kg. Undetermined was the antigen specificity of the expanded peripheral T cells.

This CDR3 has 15 residues. Germline V gene lookup returns CDR1 SGHDT and CDR2 YYEEEE. Trimming shortened V by 0 bases and J by 0 bases, and 7 bases separated the two germline ends. Generated by immunoSEQ multiplex PCR, the TCRdb table keeps only in-frame clones and is missing some. The sample holds 6,500 to 8,000 clones, around three quarters seen once. This rearrangement joins TRBV5-6 to TRBJ1-5; D gene unclear. The sequenced sample was CD4+ or CD8+ T cells sorted from blood, obtained in a trial of the OX40 agonist ivuxolimab. This receptor was taken from an adult with an advanced solid tumor such as melanoma, head and neck, liver or kidney cancer. The CDR3 nucleotides are TGTGCCAGCAGCTTGGGACCCCATAGCAATCAGCCCCAGCATTTT. Encoded protein: CASSLGPHSNQPQHF. Combining the CDR3 with reference TRBV5-6 and TRBJ1-5 gives the whole variable domain DAGVTQSPTHLIKTRGQQVTLRCSPKSGHDTVSWYQQALGQGPQFIFQYYEEEERQRGNFPDRFSGHQFPNYSSELNVNALLLGDSALYLCASSLGPHSNQPQHFGDGTRLSIL.